This T cell receptor (beta chain) was obtained from a study of OX40 agonist ivuxolimab in advanced cancers. Study-level background: Patients in dose escalation had liver, melanoma, kidney or head and neck cancers. The dose-escalation cohort was approximately 81% male, with a mean age of about 60 years, ranging about 23 to 90. Points from the study as a whole: At 0.1 to 3.0 mg/kg, clonal expansion of CD4+ and CD8+ blood T cells had occurred by week 6. Partly responding patients at 0.1-3.0 mg/kg showed some of the smallest clonal expansion.

Germline V gene sequence: CDR1 SGHTA, CDR2 FQGNSA. V dropped 6 bases and J dropped 5; count of bases not matched to a gene: 11. CDR3 length: 15 residues. About this clone: Its antigen is not identified.

Produced via immunoSEQ multiplex PCR; TCRdb's table is partial and in-frame only. The sample holds about 73,000 clones, 80% to 95% seen once. Sequencing was performed on CD4+ or CD8+ T cells sorted from blood, taken in a trial of the OX40 agonist ivuxolimab. The origin of this receptor is an adult with an advanced solid tumor such as melanoma, head and neck, liver or kidney cancer. The chain is built from TRBV7-2 and TRBJ1-1, with 8 bases lining up with TRBD1. The CDR3 here is CASRRQGTGRTEAFF. Written as DNA, the CDR3 is TGTGCCAGCAGGAGACAGGGGACAGGAAGGACTGAAGCTTTCTTT.